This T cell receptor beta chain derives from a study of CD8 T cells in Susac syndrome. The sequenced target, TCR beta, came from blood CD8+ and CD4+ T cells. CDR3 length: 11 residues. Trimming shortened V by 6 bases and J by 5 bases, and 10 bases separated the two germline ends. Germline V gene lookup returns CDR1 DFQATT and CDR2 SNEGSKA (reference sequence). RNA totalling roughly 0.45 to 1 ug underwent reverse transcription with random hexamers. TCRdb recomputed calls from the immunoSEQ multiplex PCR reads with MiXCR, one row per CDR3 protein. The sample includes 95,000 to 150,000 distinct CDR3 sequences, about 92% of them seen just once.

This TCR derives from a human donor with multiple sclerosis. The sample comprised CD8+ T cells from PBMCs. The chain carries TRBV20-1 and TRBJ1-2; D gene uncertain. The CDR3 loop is CSAQVGYGYTF. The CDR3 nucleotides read TGCAGTGCCCAAGTTGGATATGGCTACACCTTC.